Presented here are 11 T cell receptor beta chains from one specimen sequenced in a study of identical twins' blood T cells (dated by TCRdb to the early 2010s). The method was 5' RACE. For sequencing, an Illumina Genome Analyzer IIx was employed. Using fastp at Q25 and MiXCR, TCRdb reprocessed the public reads and kept productive beta chains. Each CDR3 protein gets just one entry, which takes the most common genes and DNA from the rows behind it. The sample table holds roughly 380,000 distinct CDR3 sequences, of which over 25% were seen once. About 6% of the sample is taken by the ten largest. Source material: PBMCs. The receptor set was obtained from a woman aged 18-49 years in good health.

In nucleotides, the CDR3 is TGCAGTGCCTCACCGGGACAGGGCTCCTACGAGCAGTACTTC. It yields the protein CSASPGQGSYEQYF. The chain is built from TRBV20-1 and TRBJ2-7; 9 nucleotides match TRBD1. The CDR3 runs 14 residues. The V gene end was trimmed by 6 bases and the J gene end by 0 bases; junction bases not matched to a gene: 6. Germline CDR1 DFQATT, CDR2 SNEGSKA (reference sequence).

The chain carries TRBV29-1 and TRBJ1-1, with D possibly being TRBD1 (6 bases). The ends were cut back, 6 bases at V and 3 bases at J, with 14 bases in the middle. Per the germline V gene, CDR1 is SQVTM and CDR2 is ANQGSEA. The CDR3 spans 13 residues. The CDR3 DNA follows: TGCAGCGTCAATGGACAGATGGACACTGAAGCTTTCTTT. Translation gives CSVNGQMDTEAFF. The full variable domain, in which reference TRBV29-1 and TRBJ1-1 provide the parts outside the CDR3, is SAVISQKPSRDICQRGTSLTIQCQVDSQVTMMFWYRQQPGQSLTLIATANQGSEATYESGFVIDKFPISRPNLTFSTLTVSNMSPEDSSIYLCSVNGQMDTEAFFGQGTRLTVV.

This clonotype was seen a few times. The V and J genes are TRBV6-1 and TRBJ2-1, with a tentative D call TRBD2 (5 bases). The germline CDR1 and CDR2 sequences are MNHNS and SASEGT. The CDR3 has 14 residues. Trimming took off 6 bases at V and 1 base at J, with 10 bases between the two ends. DNA for the CDR3: TGTGCCAGCAGGGACGGGATTTCCTACAATGAGCAGTTCTTC. It specifies CASRDGISYNEQFF.

The sample holds a few counts of this clonotype. The gene calls are TRBV7-9 and TRBJ2-7; TRBD2 matches at 10 bases. Germline V gene data show CDR1 as SEHNR and CDR2 as FQNEAQ (reference sequence). The junction had 7 bases not matched to a gene; V was cut back by 4 bases and J by 4 bases. CDR3 length equals 15 residues. CDR3 sequence: CASSSYSGRMYEQYF. The CDR3 nucleotides read TGTGCCAGCAGCTCCTATAGCGGGAGGATGTACGAGCAGTACTTC.

With regard to this clonotype: The final CDR3 position lacks the conserved phenylalanine or tryptophan, pointing to a likely read error. The chain recombines TRBV29-1 with TRBJ1-1; D is undetermined. V shed 4 bases and J shed 4 bases, with 16 bases lying between them. In germline, CDR1 is SQVTM, CDR2 ANQGSEA. The CDR3 extends over 14 amino acids. DNA for the CDR3: TGCAGCGTTGTTCCGGCAACGGAGGGCACTGAAGCTTTCCTT. Its translation: CSVVPATEGTEAFL.

This clonotype came up many times. Here the CDR3 reads CSASKGDLGETQYF. CDR3 nucleotide sequence: TGCAGTGCTAGTAAGGGAGACTTAGGAGAGACCCAGTACTTC. The chain has TRBV20-1 and TRBJ2-5; perhaps TRBD2 as D (5 bases). Germline values: CDR1 DFQATT, CDR2 SNEGSKA (reference sequence). The ends were cut back, 3 bases at V and 4 bases at J, with 15 bases in the middle. The CDR3 sequence is 14 residues long.

The chain links TRBV7-2 to TRBJ2-1, with D perhaps given as TRBD1 or TRBD2 (5 bases each). The CDR3 extends over 15 amino acids. Looked up from germline, CDR1 is SGHTA and CDR2 is FQGNSA. Trimming cost V 5 bases and J 9 bases, with 20 bases left between them. The CDR3 DNA is TGTGCCAGCAGCGCCGAGTTGGGACGGACGGCTGAGCAGTTCTTC. This translates into CASSAELGRTAEQFF.

The rearrangement uses TRBV18 and TRBJ1-1; D gene unclear. The V and J ends lost 0 bases and 6 bases respectively, with 8 bases between them. CDR3 length: 13 residues. Germline-derived CDR1 and CDR2 are KGHSH and LQKENI. CDR3 coding DNA: TGTGCCAGCTCACCACCGACGGTGGCTGAAGCTTTCTTT. This translates into CASSPPTVAEAFF.

The rearrangement joins TRBV9 to TRBJ2-3, with TRBD2 matching 8 bases. Looked up from germline, CDR1 is SGDLS and CDR2 is YYNGEE. V was pared by 0 bases and J by 8 bases, with 8 bases of the junction left unmatched. The CDR3 loop spans 15 amino acids. The DNA of the CDR3 is TGTGCCAGCAGCGTAGACAGCGGGAGTATGGTTACGCAGTATTTT. It encodes CASSVDSGSMVTQYF.

The CDR3 loop reads CASSPGTRAFF. The CDR3 coding sequence is TGTGCCAGCAGCCCCGGGACGAGGGCTTTCTTT. The rearrangement joins TRBV12-3 or TRBV12-4 to TRBJ1-1; TRBD1 might be the D (5 bases). The CDR3 has 11 residues. With 6 bases removed from V and 11 bases from J, the gap between germline ends came to 13 bases.

In its sample, this clonotype was seen a few times. J is TRBJ2-7 and V is TRBV20-1; TRBD2 is a possible D gene (5 bases). The V gene's germline CDR1 is DFQATT and CDR2 SNEGSKA (reference sequence). Trimming took 7 bases from V and 4 from J, leaving 11 bases between them. The CDR3 is 11 residues long. CDR3 sequence: CSGAREYEQYF. In DNA, the CDR3 is TGCAGTGGTGCTCGGGAATACGAGCAGTACTTC.